Listed below are T cell receptor beta chains from one sample, sequenced in a study of blood T cell repertoires in COVID-19. Method: immunoSEQ multiplex PCR; TCRdb's copy keeps in-frame clones and lacks some. The sample includes about 100,000 clones, roughly 78% of them seen just once. The sequencing input was peripheral blood. Source of these receptors: a woman of 80 years or more with active or convalescent COVID-19. CDR3s include the opening cysteine and the closing phenylalanine or tryptophan. A D gene is named only where the DNA matches it firmly. Expanded clones are given a class, and other clones once, few, many or no size at all.

NA | TRBD1 | TRBJ1-2 | TRBV19 | TGTGCCAGTAGTGTGGACAGGGGGGCCTATGGCTACACCTTC | CASSVDRGAYGYTF
NA | NA | TRBJ2-5 | TRBV13 | TGTGCCAGCAGCTTAAGGGGGGAGACCCAGTACTTC | CASSLRGETQYF
NA | TRBD1 | TRBJ1-5 | TRBV11-2 | TGTGCCAGCAGCCCCGGGACAGGGCCGCGAAGCAATCAGCCCCAGCATTTT | CASSPGTGPRSNQPQHF
NA | NA | TRBJ1-1 | TRBV24-1 | TGTGCCACCAGGGGAGGCGTGAACACTGAAGCTTTCTTT | CATRGGVNTEAFF
NA | TRBD1 | TRBJ2-7 | TRBV24-1 | TGTGCCACCACCCAGAGGGGGACAGCCTACGAGCAGTACTTC | CATTQRGTAYEQYF
few | TRBD2 | TRBJ2-4 | TRBV4-1 | TGCGCCAGCAGCCAAACCGGGACTAGCGGGACAGCCAAAAACATTCAGTACTTC | CASSQTGTSGTAKNIQYF
NA | TRBD1 | TRBJ2-7 | TRBV2 | TGTGCCAGCACAGGGACAGGGATATACGAGCAGTACTTC | CASTGTGIYEQYF
few | NA | TRBJ1-3 | TRBV27 | TGTGCCAGCAGACCCTACGGACAGTCGTCTGGAAACACCATATATTTT | CASRPYGQSSGNTIYF
NA | NA | TRBJ1-3 | TRBV2 | TGTGCCAGTCTGCTGAGGGGAAACACCATATATTTT | CASLLRGNTIYF
NA | TRBD2 | TRBJ2-1 | TRBV9 | TGTGCCAGCAGCGTAGCCGGGACTAGCGACTCCAATGAGCAGTTCTTC | CASSVAGTSDSNEQFF
NA | NA | TRBJ2-6 | TRBV27 | TGTGCCAGCAAATCCCGTGGGGCGAGTGGGGCCAACGTCCTGACTTTC | CASKSRGASGANVLTF
NA | NA | TRBJ2-5 | TRBV5-1 | TGCGCCAGCAGCGTACCGGCGGGGGCTCAAGAGACCCAGTACTTC | CASSVPAGAQETQYF
NA | TRBD2 | TRBJ2-1 | TRBV9 | TGTGCCAGTTCCTTGGGACTAGCGAAGTTCTTC | CASSLGLAKFF
few | TRBD1 | TRBJ1-1 | TRBV18 | TGTGCCAGCTCGAGACAACCGGGACAGGGGTATCATGCGAACACTGAAGCTTTCTTT | CASSRQPGQGYHANTEAFF
NA | TRBD1 | TRBJ2-2 | TRBV10-3 | TGTGCCGGGGGGGACAGGGGGCCTATCAACACCGGGGAGCTGTTTTTT | CAGGDRGPINTGELFF
few | NA | TRBJ2-6 | TRBV9 | TGTGCCAGCAGCGGGAGAAAAACCAGGGGACGAGATTCTGGGGCCAACGTCCTGACTTTC | CASSGRKTRGRDSGANVLTF
few | TRBD1 | TRBJ1-2 | TRBV18 | TGTGCCAGCTCATCAGGGGGGCTCTACTATGGCTACACCTTC | CASSSGGLYYGYTF
NA | NA | TRBJ2-2 | TRBV10-1 | TGCGCCAGCCTCCCCGAGGGCGGCGGGGAGCTGTTTTTT | CASLPEGGGELFF
NA | NA | TRBJ1-2 | TRBV28 | TGTGCCAGCAGTTCCCCGGGGGGGGGAAACTATGGCTACACCTTC | CASSSPGGGNYGYTF
NA | TRBD1 | TRBJ1-6 | TRBV2 | TGTGCCAGCAGTCTGCGGACAGGGCGATCACCCCTCCACTTT | CASSLRTGRSPLHF
NA | NA | TRBJ2-1 | TRBV6-2/TRBV6-3 | TGTGCCAGCAGTTATCAGGCGGGGTACAATGAGCAGTTCTTC | CASSYQAGYNEQFF
NA | TRBD1 | TRBJ1-1 | TRBV6-5 | TGTGCCAGCAGGCGGACAGGGTACACTGAAGCTTTCTTT | CASRRTGYTEAFF
NA | NA | TRBJ2-3 | TRBV5-1 | TGTGCCAGCAGCTTGGAGGACAGCCGATACGATACGCAGTATTTT | CASSLEDSRYDTQYF
NA | TRBD2 | TRBJ2-5 | TRBV5-4 | TGTGCCAGCAGCTCCCCGACCGCTAGCGGGGATTCCCAAGAGACCCAGTACTTC | CASSSPTASGDSQETQYF
few | NA | TRBJ1-4 | TRBV5-6 | TGTGCCAGCAGCTTAGCCATTAATGAAAAACTGTTTTTT | CASSLAINEKLFF
NA | TRBD2 | TRBJ2-3 | TRBV6-2/TRBV6-3 | TGTGCCAGCAGTTACCGCCATAGCGGGAGGGCCGGCCCAGATACGCAGTATTTT | CASSYRHSGRAGPDTQYF
few | NA | TRBJ2-2 | TRBV7-3 | TGTGCCAGCAGCTTAAACGCGGGTGCGTGGGAGACGACCGGGGAGCTGTTTTTT | CASSLNAGAWETTGELFF
once | TRBD2 | TRBJ2-1 | TRBV10-3 | TGTGCCATCAGCGGACTAGCAGCCTACAATGAGCAGTTCTTC | CAISGLAAYNEQFF
NA | NA | TRBJ1-5 | TRBV18 | TGTGCCAGCTCACCAGGGGGAGGTCAGCCCCAGCATTTT | CASSPGGGQPQHF
medium-sized | NA | TRBJ1-4 | TRBV27 | TGTGCCAGCAGTCCGTCGGTGGGGAGTGGTGGTGAAAAACTGTTTTTT | CASSPSVGSGGEKLFF
NA | NA | TRBJ2-3 | TRBV5-1 | TGCGCCAGCAGCTTGGAACAGGCCACAGATACGCAGTATTTT | CASSLEQATDTQYF
NA | TRBD2 | TRBJ2-3 | TRBV9 | TGTGCCAGCAGCGTGGCGGCGGGAGGGCCTGGAGATACGCAGTATTTT | CASSVAAGGPGDTQYF
NA | NA | TRBJ2-7 | TRBV4-2 | TGTGCCAGCAGCCAAGAACAGGACCCCCCCTACGAGCAGTACTTC | CASSQEQDPPYEQYF
NA | NA | TRBJ1-1 | TRBV6-5 | TGTGCCACCAGAACTGAGGGGCGGGGCACTGAAGCTTTCTTT | CATRTEGRGTEAFF
NA | NA | TRBJ1-6 | TRBV4-2 | TGTGCCAGCAGCCAAGATGTATACAGAACCTCCTATAATTCACCCCTCCACTTT | CASSQDVYRTSYNSPLHF
NA | TRBD1 | TRBJ2-7 | TRBV9 | TGTGCCAGCAGCCCTTGGGACAGGGGGTACGAGCAGTACTTC | CASSPWDRGYEQYF
NA | NA | TRBJ1-4 | TRBV18 | TGTGCCAGCTCACCAGGGGCTGATGAAAAACTGTTTTTT | CASSPGADEKLFF
few | TRBD2 | TRBJ2-1 | TRBV5-1 | TGCGCCAGCAGCTACGGGACTAGCGACTCCTACAATGAGCAGTTCTTC | CASSYGTSDSYNEQFF
once | TRBD1 | TRBJ2-6 | TRBV7-2 | TGTGCCAGCAGCCCTCGGACAGGCCAACCCTCTGGGGCCAACGTCCTGACTTTC | CASSPRTGQPSGANVLTF